This entry features one T cell receptor (beta chain) sequence. What it binds is unknown. The CD4+ fraction was divided into a CD45RA+ naive subset and a CD45RA-negative memory subset. CDR1 and CDR2 from the germline V gene are SGDLS and YYNGEE. This CDR3 has 12 residues. After removal of 4 bases from V and 11 bases from J, the junction contained 6 bases not matched to a gene. The data derive from a study of shared clonotypes between healthy human individuals. Study-level results: When compared with the clonotypes that were shared by all four sorted-subset donors, the non-shared clonotypes turned out to have lower generation probabilities.

TCRdb's table, derived via immunoSEQ multiplex PCR, lists solely in-frame clones and lacks some. In the table there are a few million clones, roughly 93% of which are singletons. The V and J genes are TRBV9 and TRBJ2-5; TRBD1 agrees at 9 bases. The sequenced material came from naive CD4+ T cells from PBMCs. Subset given: CD45RA+ positively selected. The receptor was derived from a man aged 18 to 29 in good health. Some clones in this sample may be carry-over from other donors' samples. CDR3 sequence: CASSPHGQGQYF. The CDR3 nucleotides read TGTGCCAGCAGCCCCCACGGACAGGGGCAGTACTTC. Full variable domain (remainder filled in from reference TRBV9 and TRBJ2-5): DSGVTQTPKHLITATGQRVTLRCSPRSGDLSVYWYQQSLDQGLQFLIQYYNGEERAKGNILERFSAQQFPDLHSELNLSSLELGDSALYFCASSPHGQGQYFGPGTRLLVL.